The TCR beta chain described here comes from a study of OX40 agonist ivuxolimab in advanced cancers. Study details: Hepatocellular carcinoma, melanoma, renal cell or head and neck cancer occurred in dose-escalation patients. Three patients responded partially, comprising one with hepatocellular carcinoma and two with cutaneous melanoma. Findings and limits, study-wide: Both CD4+ and CD8+ T cell populations in blood had undergone clonal expansion by week 6 at 0.1 to 3.0 mg/kg.

CDR1 and CDR2 from the germline V gene are SGHAT and FQNNGV. V gave up 3 bases and J gave up 0 bases, with 3 bases separating them. The CDR3 contains 13 residues. Clones were read by immunoSEQ multiplex PCR, and TCRdb kept only the in-frame ones, dropping some. The table has about 35,000 clones, approximately 79% seen once; the top ten hold about 14%. Peripheral blood came from all dose cohorts at three timepoints. This clone was recorded a few times. Its specificity is not known. This sequence joins TRBV11-2 and TRBJ1-5; no clear D gene. This TCR derives from an adult with an advanced solid tumor such as melanoma, head and neck, liver or kidney cancer. Source: CD4+ or CD8+ T cells sorted from blood, taken in a trial of the OX40 agonist ivuxolimab. CDR3 in DNA: TGTGCCAGCAGCTTTTCTAGCAATCAGCCCCAGCATTTT. Amino acids: CASSFSSNQPQHF.